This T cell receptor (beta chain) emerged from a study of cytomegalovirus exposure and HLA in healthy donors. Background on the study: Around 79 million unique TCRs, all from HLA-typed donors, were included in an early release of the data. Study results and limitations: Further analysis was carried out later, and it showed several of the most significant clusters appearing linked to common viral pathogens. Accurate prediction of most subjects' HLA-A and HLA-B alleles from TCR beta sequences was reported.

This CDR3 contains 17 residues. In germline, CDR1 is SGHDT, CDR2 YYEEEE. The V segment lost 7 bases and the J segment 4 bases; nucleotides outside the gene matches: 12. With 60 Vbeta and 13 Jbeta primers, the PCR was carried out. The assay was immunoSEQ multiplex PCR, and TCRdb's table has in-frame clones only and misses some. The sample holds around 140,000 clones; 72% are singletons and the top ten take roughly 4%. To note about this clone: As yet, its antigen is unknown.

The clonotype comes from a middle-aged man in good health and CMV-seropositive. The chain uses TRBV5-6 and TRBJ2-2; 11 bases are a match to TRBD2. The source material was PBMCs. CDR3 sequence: CASFRVAGGSSTGELFF. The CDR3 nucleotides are TGTGCCAGCTTTAGAGTAGCGGGGGGGTCCTCCACCGGGGAGCTGTTTTTT.